Described below is a single T cell receptor (beta chain) sequence and its context. Measured with immunoSEQ multiplex PCR; TCRdb has only the in-frame clones, and not every one. The table has approximately 53,000 clones, 85% to 95% seen once. Trimming pared 1 base from V and 6 bases from J, leaving 22 bases between. This CDR3 contains 17 residues. CDR1 is SGHVS, CDR2 FQNEAQ, per germline. The origin of this receptor is a man aged 35 to 55 with rheumatoid arthritis. The gene calls are TRBV7-8 and TRBJ2-7; D not resolved. The sample consisted of PBMCs. The CDR3 region is CASSLGTDPLSRAEQYF. CDR3 coding DNA: TGTGCCAGCAGCTTAGGGACGGACCCTCTATCACGGGCCGAGCAGTACTTC. The variable domain in full, with the rest retrieved from reference TRBV7-8 and TRBJ2-7, is GAGVSQSPRYKVAKRGQDVALRCDPISGHVSLFWYQQALGQGPEFLTYFQNEAQLDKSGLPSDRFFAERPEGSVSTLKIQRTQQEDSAVYLCASSLGTDPLSRAEQYFGPGTRLTVT.